The 6 T cell receptor beta chains below come from one sample, sequenced in a study of human T cells and chemical hapten exposure. TCRdb passed the RACE reads through MiXCR, listing each CDR3 protein once. Found here are 240,000 or so distinct CDR3 sequences, 8.6% of them singletons; the top ten hold less than 3%. Time point in this sample: pre-sensitization, week 0. This sample's treatment: therapeutic diphenylcyclopropenone sensitization with weekly scalp DPC. Sequencing used whole blood, obtained in connection with sensitization to the hapten diphenylcyclopropenone (DPC). The receptors stem from a woman in her thirties or forties with alopecia areata. Some clones in this sample may be carry-over from other donors' samples.

This clonotype showed up just a few times. The chain employs TRBV5-1 and TRBJ2-1; 7 bases align to TRBD1. Germline-derived CDR1 and CDR2 are SGHRS and YFSETQ. The CDR3 is 16 amino acids. Losses at the gene ends were 4 bases for V and 1 base for J; bases not matched to a gene: 8. DNA of the CDR3: TGCGCCAGCAGCCTTACGACAGGGCTTTCCTACAATGAGCAGTTCTTC. It codes for CASSLTTGLSYNEQFF.

This chain joins TRBV7-2 and TRBJ1-5; D is unresolved. V was pared by 4 bases and J by 5 bases, with 6 bases between. Germline CDR1 and CDR2: SGHTA and FQGNSA. The CDR3 runs to 12 residues. The CDR3 sequence: CASSWGYQPQHF. Written as DNA, the CDR3 is TGTGCCAGCAGCTGGGGTTATCAGCCCCAGCATTTT. Full variable domain (outside the CDR3, taken from reference TRBV7-2 and TRBJ1-5): GAGVSQSPSNKVTEKGKDVELRCDPISGHTALYWYRQSLGQGLEFLIYFQGNSAPDKSGLPSDRFSAERTGGSVSTLTIQRTQQEDSAVYLCASSWGYQPQHFGDGTRLSIL.

A few counts support this clonotype. This sequence joins TRBV12-3 or TRBV12-4 and TRBJ2-3; D unresolved. This CDR3 has 15 residues. V lost 2 bases, J lost 2 bases, and 11 bases lay in between. The CDR3 DNA is TGTGCCAGCAGTTTATTGGGCGAGCCCACAGATACGCAGTATTTT. Translating it yields CASSLLGEPTDTQYF.

This clonotype was counted at least ten times. The rearrangement uses TRBV20-1 and TRBJ2-3; 11 nucleotides line up with TRBD2. The CDR3 spans 13 residues. CDR1 and CDR2 from the germline V gene are DFQATT and SNEGSKA (reference sequence). The V gene end was trimmed by 5 bases and the J gene end by 4 bases; junction bases not matched to a gene: 2. The CDR3 sequence is CSALAGGADTQYF. CDR3 nucleotide sequence: TGCAGTGCTCTAGCGGGAGGAGCAGATACGCAGTATTTT.

A few counts support this clonotype. This sequence joins TRBV4-1 and TRBJ1-1; perhaps TRBD1 as D (5 bases). The CDR3 covers 15 residues. The germline V gene has CDR1 MGHRA and CDR2 YSYEKL. Trimming removed 0 bases from V and 6 bases from J, with 14 bases in between. Here the CDR3 DNA reads TGCGCCAGCAGCCAAGATTTTCAGGGAGGCCCTGAAGCTTTCTTT. This sequence encodes CASSQDFQGGPEAFF.

To note about this clonotype: A junction end diverges from the germline sequence, so it may reflect a read error. V is TRBV12-3 or TRBV12-4 and J is TRBJ2-1, with D perhaps matching TRBD2 (5 bases). This CDR3 is 14 amino acids long. CDR3 sequence (DNA): TGTGCCAGCAGTTTAGCGGGAGCCCTCAATGAGCAGTCCTTC. Protein product: CASSLAGALNEQSF.